These 12 T cell receptor beta chains were sequenced from one sample in a study of T cells in localized non-small cell lung cancer. The assay was immunoSEQ multiplex PCR, and TCRdb's table has in-frame clones only and misses some. The profile shows 60,000 or so clones, about four fifths of them singletons. This specimen was PBMCs, taken before any cancer treatment. The receptors derive from a man aged 40 to 75 with stage II lung adenocarcinoma.

The chain recombines TRBV2 with TRBJ2-5; the D gene could be TRBD1 or TRBD2 (5 bases each). CDR1 is SNHLY, CDR2 FYNNEI, per germline. The CDR3 is 12 residues long. V gave up 7 bases and J gave up 5 bases, with 11 bases separating them. CDR3 in DNA: TGTGCCAGCAAACGGGGCCGCGAGACCCAGTACTTC. Translated: CASKRGRETQYF.

V usage is TRBV6-1 and J usage is TRBJ2-3, with D possibly being TRBD1 (5 bases). V dropped 5 bases and J dropped 6 bases, with 18 bases sitting between them. The germline gives CDR1 MNHNS, CDR2 SASEGT. The CDR3 runs 15 residues. The CDR3 coding sequence is TGTGCCAGCAGTATACAGGCTTTGATGGGGGATACGCAGTATTTT. This translates into CASSIQALMGDTQYF.

This clone was recorded a few times. V and J are TRBV4-1 and TRBJ2-3; 9 nucleotides align to TRBD2. The germline gives CDR1 MGHRA, CDR2 YSYEKL. This CDR3 has 16 amino acids. V lost 0 bases, J lost 4 bases, and 5 bases stayed unmatched. CDR3 sequence (DNA): TGCGCCAGCAGCCAAGAAGCTAGCGGGAATTCAGATACGCAGTATTTT. Its translation: CASSQEASGNSDTQYF.

The chain recombines TRBV6-1 with TRBJ1-1; D not resolved. Looked up from germline, CDR1 is MNHNS and CDR2 is SASEGT. The CDR3 runs 15 residues. The ends were cut back, 5 bases at V and 0 bases at J, with 13 bases in the middle. The CDR3 sequence is CASSPQEEVNTEAFF. DNA of the CDR3: TGTGCCAGCAGTCCCCAGGAGGAAGTGAACACTGAAGCTTTCTTT.

The genes are TRBV5-8 and TRBJ2-5; D is possibly TRBD2 (7 bases). This CDR3 comprises 14 residues. Germline assignment: CDR1 SGHTS and CDR2 YDEGEE. V lost 1 base, J lost 1 base, and 8 bases lay in between. CDR3 amino acids: CASSLRGGQETQYF. CDR3 coding DNA: TGTGCCAGCAGCTTGAGGGGGGGCCAAGAGACCCAGTACTTC.

V is TRBV6-1 and J is TRBJ2-1; D is unresolved. In germline, CDR1 is MNHNS, CDR2 SASEGT. CDR3 length: 14 amino acids. Trimming removed 3 bases from V and 6 bases from J, with 12 bases in between. In DNA, the CDR3 is TGTGCCAGCAGTGATGTCGCAGGCCGCAATGAGCAGTTCTTC. It codes for CASSDVAGRNEQFF.

V is TRBV7-9 and J is TRBJ2-5; D not certain. This CDR3 spans 13 amino acids. Trimming stripped 6 bases from V and 5 bases from J, with 13 bases between. Germline CDR1 and CDR2: SEHNR and FQNEAQ (reference sequence). The CDR3 reads CASRPWEEETQYF. The CDR3 nucleotides read TGTGCCAGCAGACCATGGGAAGAGGAGACCCAGTACTTC.

The rearrangement uses TRBV9 and TRBJ1-1; D is unclear. The germline gives CDR1 SGDLS, CDR2 YYNGEE. The CDR3 consists of 13 residues. The V end was cut by 0 bases, the J end by 0 bases, with 3 bases between. This CDR3 reads CASSVEMNTEAFF. The CDR3 DNA follows: TGTGCCAGCAGCGTAGAAATGAACACTGAAGCTTTCTTT.

V gene TRBV15 combines with J gene TRBJ2-1, with 10 bases matching TRBD2. Germline V gene data show CDR1 as LNHNV and CDR2 as YYDKDF (reference sequence). This CDR3 contains 15 residues. J gave up 9 bases and V 3 bases, and 8 bases lay outside the gene matches. CDR3 sequence reads: CATSRRASGSPEQFF. CDR3 in DNA: TGTGCCACCAGCAGGCGGGCTAGCGGGAGTCCTGAGCAGTTCTTC.

The chain combines TRBV6-6 with TRBJ1-5; the D gene is possibly TRBD1 (5 bases). The CDR3 extends over 13 amino acids. Trimming shortened V by 4 bases and J by 3 bases, and 7 bases separated the two germline ends. Germline V CDR1 and CDR2: MNHNY, SVGAGI (reference sequence). CDR3 coding DNA: TGTGCCAGCAGTTTCGGGGCCAATCAGCCCCAGCATTTT. Protein product: CASSFGANQPQHF.

The chain employs TRBV19 and TRBJ2-7; 9 nucleotides agree with TRBD2. This CDR3 comprises 13 residues. Germline loops: CDR1 LNHDA, CDR2 SQIVND (reference sequence). V was pared by 9 bases and J by 6 bases, with 9 bases of the junction left unmatched. CDR3 in DNA: TGTGCCAGCGGGACTAGCACCGTGCGCGAGCAGTACTTC. It yields the protein CASGTSTVREQYF.

The chain carries TRBV4-3 and TRBJ2-7; D is possibly TRBD2 (6 bases). The CDR3 extends over 15 amino acids. The V and J ends lost 0 bases and 2 bases respectively, with 11 bases between them. CDR1 and CDR2 from the germline V gene are LGHNA and YSLEER. CDR3 in DNA: TGCGCCAGCAGCCAAGACATAGCGGAACCCTACGAGCAGTACTTC. Translating it yields CASSQDIAEPYEQYF.